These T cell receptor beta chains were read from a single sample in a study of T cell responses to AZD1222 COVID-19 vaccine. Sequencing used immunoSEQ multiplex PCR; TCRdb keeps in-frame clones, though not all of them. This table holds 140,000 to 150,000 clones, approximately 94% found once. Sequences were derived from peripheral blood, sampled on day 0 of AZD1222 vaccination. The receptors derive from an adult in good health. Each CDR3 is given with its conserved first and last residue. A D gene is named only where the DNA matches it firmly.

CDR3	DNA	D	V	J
CASSNGRLGYTF	TGTGCCAGCAGCAACGGACGATTAGGCTACACCTTC	.	TRBV28	TRBJ1-2
CASSSEMTGSEKLFF	TGTGCCAGCAGTTCCGAGATGACAGGGAGTGAAAAACTGTTTTTT	TRBD1	TRBV6-2/TRBV6-3	TRBJ1-4
CASSYSDSVNTEAFF	TGTGCCAGCAGTTACTCGGACAGCGTGAACACTGAAGCTTTCTTT	.	TRBV6-2/TRBV6-3	TRBJ1-1
CASSLSQGANTEAFF	TGTGCCAGCAGCTTGTCACAGGGGGCTAACACTGAAGCTTTCTTT	TRBD1	TRBV7-2	TRBJ1-1
CASALGGTEAFF	TGTGCTAGTGCCCTAGGTGGCACTGAAGCTTTCTTT	.	TRBV12-5	TRBJ1-1
CASSQRRNNEKLFF	TGTGCCAGCAGCCAGAGGCGAAACAATGAAAAACTGTTTTTT	.	TRBV3-1/TRBV3-2	TRBJ1-4
CASSSGRSRKTEAFF	TGTGCCAGCAGCTCCGGGCGGAGCCGTAAGACTGAAGCTTTCTTT	.	TRBV7-8	TRBJ1-1
CASTRGNSYEQYF	TGTGCCAGCACACGGGGAAACTCCTACGAGCAGTACTTC	.	TRBV12-3/TRBV12-4	TRBJ2-7
CASRYFGWGVNTEAFF	TGTGCCAGCAGGTACTTCGGGTGGGGGGTGAACACTGAAGCTTTCTTT	.	TRBV7-9	TRBJ1-1
CASSYSPWGDGYTF	TGTGCCAGCAGTTACTCGCCGTGGGGGGATGGCTACACCTTC	.	TRBV6-5	TRBJ1-2
CASSLMGGVTDTQYF	TGTGCCAGCAGCTTGATGGGGGGAGTCACAGATACGCAGTATTTT	.	TRBV5-4	TRBJ2-3
CASSFLITGSEQYF	TGTGCCAGCAGTTTCTTGATTACAGGGAGCGAGCAGTACTTC	.	TRBV6-5	TRBJ2-7
CASSLTGNTEAFF	TGTGCCAGCAGCTTGACTGGAAACACTGAAGCTTTCTTT	.	TRBV7-9	TRBJ1-1
CASSQEPPTAKWGTPQHF	TGCGCCAGCAGCCAAGAACCACCGACAGCCAAATGGGGTACGCCCCAGCATTTT	.	TRBV4-3	TRBJ1-5
CASSLAQVGYTF	TGTGCCAGCAGCTTAGCACAGGTCGGCTACACCTTC	.	TRBV7-9	TRBJ1-2